This is a list of T cell receptor beta chains from one sample in a study of T cell responses to AZD1222 COVID-19 vaccine. TCRdb's table, derived via immunoSEQ multiplex PCR, lists solely in-frame clones and lacks some. Of 100,000 to 150,000 clones listed, under 90% were seen once; the top ten hold 3.5% to 5%. The source material was peripheral blood, sampled on day 0 of AZD1222 vaccination. The receptors originated from an adult in good health. The CDR3 runs from the conserved cysteine through the conserved F or W. A D gene is named only where the DNA matches it firmly. Some rows have no size entry. The others give once, few or many, or a class for an expanded clone.

D	V	size	J	CDR3	DNA
TRBD1	TRBV5-1	-	TRBJ2-2	CASGAYRGPNTGELFF	TGCGCCAGCGGGGCTTACAGGGGACCAAACACCGGGGAGCTGTTTTTT
-	TRBV6-5	-	TRBJ2-7	CASMRDGSYEQYF	TGTGCCAGCATGCGGGACGGATCCTACGAGCAGTACTTC
-	TRBV6-6	-	TRBJ2-7	CASSYSAGSYEQYF	TGTGCCAGCAGTTACTCGGCGGGATCCTACGAGCAGTACTTC
TRBD1	TRBV19	-	TRBJ1-1	CASSTTPGQGSAFF	TGTGCCAGTAGTACAACCCCGGGACAGGGGTCGGCTTTCTTT
-	TRBV24-1	-	TRBJ2-2	CAAGGESTGELFF	TGTGCCGCCGGGGGCGAGAGCACCGGGGAGCTGTTTTTT
TRBD2	TRBV5-1	-	TRBJ2-5	CASSGTSGGPQETQYF	TGCGCCAGCAGCGGAACTAGCGGGGGTCCCCAAGAGACCCAGTACTTC
-	TRBV29-1	-	TRBJ2-2	CSALGGLNTGELFF	TGCAGCGCTCTAGGGGGTTTGAACACCGGGGAGCTGTTTTTT
-	TRBV29-1	medium-sized	TRBJ2-7	CSVHVHGEQYF	TGCAGCGTTCATGTCCACGGGGAGCAGTACTTC
-	TRBV9	-	TRBJ1-3	CASSVQGSGNTIYF	TGTGCCAGCAGCGTTCAGGGATCTGGAAACACCATATATTTT
TRBD2	TRBV4-2	once	TRBJ2-3	CASSHGGLAGPSTDTQYF	TGTGCCAGCAGCCACGGGGGACTAGCGGGCCCTAGCACAGATACGCAGTATTTT
TRBD1	TRBV7-9	-	TRBJ1-1	CASSPPGGYLNTEAFF	TGTGCCAGCAGCCCTCCAGGGGGCTACTTGAACACTGAAGCTTTCTTT
TRBD1	TRBV29-1	-	TRBJ1-2	CSAWDRGDYGYTF	TGCAGCGCGTGGGACAGGGGGGACTATGGCTACACCTTC
TRBD2	TRBV6-6	-	TRBJ2-1	CASREGGGPYNEQFF	TGTGCCAGCAGAGAAGGCGGGGGGCCCTACAATGAGCAGTTCTTC
TRBD2	TRBV28	-	TRBJ2-3	CASSPAKARGSRDTQYF	TGTGCCAGCAGCCCCGCTAAGGCGCGGGGGAGTCGTGATACGCAGTATTTT
-	TRBV6-5	-	TRBJ2-1	CASSLGPRGSNEQFF	TGTGCCAGCAGTCTGGGGCCAAGGGGCAGCAATGAGCAGTTCTTC
TRBD2	TRBV20-1	-	TRBJ2-3	CSASSASGKAQYF	TGCAGTGCTAGTTCGGCTAGCGGAAAGGCGCAGTATTTT
-	TRBV27	-	TRBJ2-1	CASSLLLASYNEQFF	TGTGCCAGCAGTCTTCTTCTAGCCTCCTACAATGAGCAGTTCTTC
TRBD1	TRBV5-1	-	TRBJ1-2	CASSLEGQGDGYTF	TGCGCCAGCAGCTTGGAGGGACAGGGGGATGGCTACACCTTC
TRBD2	TRBV14	few	TRBJ2-5	CASSQGLTSETPRETQYF	TGTGCCAGCAGCCAAGGTCTAACTAGCGAAACTCCGAGGGAGACCCAGTACTTC
-	TRBV11-2	-	TRBJ2-1	CASSPRPGGGNEQFF	TGTGCCAGCAGCCCACGACCAGGTGGTGGGAATGAGCAGTTCTTC
-	TRBV28	-	TRBJ1-5	CASSFSTNQPQHF	TGTGCCAGCAGTTTTTCTACGAATCAGCCCCAGCATTTT
TRBD2	TRBV4-2	-	TRBJ2-1	CASSQLAGGNNEQFF	TGTGCCAGCAGCCAACTAGCGGGAGGAAATAATGAGCAGTTCTTC
TRBD1	TRBV29-1	-	TRBJ1-4	CSVRQGIGEKLFF	TGCAGCGTCCGACAGGGAATCGGAGAAAAACTGTTTTTT
-	TRBV21-1	-	TRBJ1-6	CASSKWAEGNSPLHF	-
-	TRBV19	-	TRBJ1-5	CASSPDNNQPQHF	TGTGCCAGTTCCCCGGACAACAATCAGCCCCAGCATTTT
-	TRBV6-1	many	TRBJ1-6	CASSDGNSNSPLHF	TGTGCCAGCAGTGACGGGAACTCCAATTCACCCCTCCACTTT
-	TRBV18	-	TRBJ2-5	CASSPRDSQETQYF	TGTGCCAGCTCACCAAGGGACTCACAAGAGACCCAGTACTTC
-	TRBV3-1/TRBV3-2	-	TRBJ2-1	CASSHRDLSYNEQFF	TGTGCCAGCAGCCACAGGGATCTCTCCTACAATGAGCAGTTCTTC